Below are 13 T cell receptor beta chains sequenced from a single sample in a study of control samples from healthy donors and cancer patients. Method: immunoSEQ multiplex PCR; TCRdb's copy keeps in-frame clones and lacks some. The sample has tens of thousands of clones; around 95% are singletons. The sequenced sample consisted of blood. The source is a man aged 25-45 years in good health.

J is TRBJ1-2 and V is TRBV5-6; D is uncertain. The CDR3 spans 12 residues. CDR1 and CDR2 (germline): SGHDT, YYEEEE. Trimming took 5 bases from V and 8 from J, leaving 13 bases between them. This CDR3 reads CASSRDPRGYTF. The CDR3 bases are TGTGCCAGCAGTCGCGACCCGCGAGGCTACACCTTC.

This chain links TRBV9 with TRBJ1-4; D is unclear. Trimming took 4 bases from V and 5 from J, leaving 15 bases between them. The germline gives CDR1 SGDLS, CDR2 YYNGEE. The CDR3 is 15 amino acids. Here the CDR3 DNA reads TGTGCCAGCAGCCCAGACATGGGCGGCAATGAAAAACTGTTTTTT. This sequence encodes CASSPDMGGNEKLFF.

The rearrangement uses TRBV9 and TRBJ1-1; D not resolved. The length of the CDR3 is 14 residues. The germline V gene encodes CDR1 SGDLS and CDR2 YYNGEE. Trimming took off 0 bases at V and 3 bases at J, with 9 bases between the two ends. Here the CDR3 reads CASSVGTVDTEAFF. Here the CDR3 DNA reads TGTGCCAGCAGCGTAGGAACGGTGGACACTGAAGCTTTCTTT.

This chain uses TRBV29-1 with TRBJ1-4; D perhaps matches TRBD1 (5 bases). The germline V gene encodes CDR1 SQVTM and CDR2 ANQGSEA. V lost 4 bases, J lost 5 bases, and 8 bases lay in between. This CDR3 is 12 amino acids long. The CDR3 spells CSVVGGNEKLFF. DNA for the CDR3: TGCAGCGTTGTCGGGGGGAATGAAAAACTGTTTTTT.

The V gene is TRBV6-5, the J gene TRBJ1-5; maybe TRBD1 (5 bases). Trimming left V 6 bases short and J 0 bases short, with 12 bases between. The CDR3 length is 15 residues. The V gene's germline CDR1 is MNHEY and CDR2 SVGAGI. The CDR3 here is CASRDAGYSNQPQHF. DNA of the CDR3: TGTGCCAGCAGGGATGCAGGGTATAGCAATCAGCCCCAGCATTTT.

The chain carries TRBV7-2 and TRBJ1-6, with D unresolved. The CDR3 is made up of 16 amino acids. From germline, CDR1 is SGHTA and CDR2 FQGNSA. The germline V and J ends were trimmed by 2 bases and 6 bases, with 14 bases remaining between them. CDR3: CASSLLGFGSNSPLHF. CDR3 in DNA: TGTGCCAGCAGCTTACTGGGCTTTGGGAGTAATTCACCCCTCCACTTT. Together with reference TRBV7-2 and TRBJ1-6, the CDR3 gives the full variable domain: GAGVSQSPSNKVTEKGKDVELRCDPISGHTALYWYRQSLGQGLEFLIYFQGNSAPDKSGLPSDRFSAERTGGSVSTLTIQRTQQEDSAVYLCASSLLGFGSNSPLHFGNGTRLTVT.

Notes on this clone: At one end the junction does not follow the germline gene, possibly because of a read error. This CDR3 is also generated by other DNA sequences in the sample. The chain combines TRBV5-1 with TRBJ1-1; no clear D. Germline V gene data show CDR1 as SGHRS and CDR2 as YFSETQ. The CDR3 is 16 residues long. The CDR3 here is CASSLMGFGSSTEAFF. The CDR3 bases are TGCGCCAGCAGCTTGATGGGGTTCGGGAGCAGCACTGAAGCCTTCTTT.

CDR3 residues: CASSSRPDRGQETQYF. The CDR3 nucleotides are TGCGCCAGCAGCTCTCGCCCGGACAGGGGCCAAGAGACCCAGTACTTC. The rearrangement uses TRBV5-1 and TRBJ2-5, with 9 nucleotides matching TRBD1. J was trimmed by 1 base and V by 3 bases; bases with no gene match: 7. The CDR3 loop spans 16 amino acids. Germline V gene lookup returns CDR1 SGHRS and CDR2 YFSETQ.

This chain joins TRBV6-5 and TRBJ2-2; D may correspond to TRBD1 or TRBD2 (5 bases each). Germline V gene sequence: CDR1 MNHEY, CDR2 SVGAGI. V lost 7 bases, J lost 2 bases, and 11 bases lay in between. This CDR3 comprises 14 residues. Written as DNA, the CDR3 is TGTGCCAGCATCCTGGGACCAAACACCGGGGAGCTGTTTTTT. It encodes CASILGPNTGELFF.

The V call is TRBV7-9, the J call TRBJ2-2; the D gene is possibly TRBD1 (5 bases). The CDR3 spans 15 residues. Germline assignment: CDR1 SEHNR and CDR2 FQNEAQ (reference sequence). V was clipped by 5 bases and J by 0 bases, with 10 bases between them. The CDR3 DNA sequence: TGTGCCAGCAGCCCTGACAGTGCGAACACCGGGGAGCTGTTTTTT. Protein product: CASSPDSANTGELFF. Full variable domain (outside the CDR3, taken from reference TRBV7-9 and TRBJ2-2): DTGVSQNPRHKITKRGQNVTFRCDPISEHNRLYWYRQTLGQGPEFLTYFQNEAQLEKSRLLSDRFSAERPKGSFSTLEIQRTEQGDSAMYLCASSPDSANTGELFFGEGSRLTVL.

The chain couples TRBV29-1 to TRBJ2-7; D possibly corresponds to TRBD2 (6 bases). CDR3 size: 11 residues. V gave up 4 bases and J gave up 5 bases, with 9 bases separating them. Germline-derived CDR1 and CDR2 are SQVTM and ANQGSEA. The CDR3: CSVGDSHEQYF. For the CDR3, the DNA is TGCAGCGTTGGGGACTCTCACGAGCAGTACTTC.

This clone was picked up one time. The chain employs TRBV23-1 and TRBJ1-4; 7 bases map to TRBD1. TRBV23-1 is assigned to the ORF class and has an uncertain function. The CDR3 is made up of 18 amino acids. The ends lost 3 bases at V and 7 bases at J; junction bases unmatched: 17. CDR3 in amino acids: CASSHQNSPGQPFEKLFF. The CDR3 DNA follows: TGCGCCAGCAGTCACCAGAATTCCCCGGGACAGCCGTTTGAAAAACTGTTTTTT.

This sequence joins TRBV29-1 and TRBJ2-5; D not certain. Germline CDR1 is SQVTM and CDR2 is ANQGSEA. The CDR3 is 12 residues long. V lost 7 bases, J lost 6 bases, and 15 bases lay in between. CDR3 residues: CSGGEAGKTQYF. In nucleotides, the CDR3 is TGCAGCGGGGGTGAGGCAGGAAAGACCCAGTACTTC.